This entry is about one T cell receptor (beta chain). Its antigen is as yet unknown. This record belongs to a study of T-cell memory formation after mild COVID-19. Whole-study findings and limits: Clones that got smaller from day 15 to 85 had even CD4/CD8, while clones growing later tipped toward CD4+. Contracting CD4+ clones were located mainly in CM and EM, and CD8+ clones in EMRA. Pre-infection memory already had some responding clones, implying cross-reactive memory joined. Second-wave clones reaching peak frequency on day 37 lacked confirmed SARS-CoV-2 specificity.

TCRdb itself ran the 5' RACE reads through MiXCR, one entry per CDR3 protein. The sample has hundreds of thousands of distinct CDR3 sequences; approximately 23% are singletons. The CDR3 is 14 residues long. Germline V gene sequence: CDR1 SGHRS, CDR2 YFSETQ. V lost 0 bases and J lost 8; bases outside the gene matches: 5. Sequencing used PBMCs or a T cell subset sorted from them (not recorded which). The V and J genes are TRBV5-1 and TRBJ2-4, with 7 nucleotides matching TRBD1. This TCR came from an adult woman who had mild COVID-19 (a few samples of this study predate the infection). Cell type and time point are not known. In nucleotides, the CDR3 is TGCGCCAGCAGCTTGGACAGGGGCGAAGACATTCAGTACTTC. Amino acids: CASSLDRGEDIQYF.